This TCR beta chain was retrieved from a study of cytomegalovirus exposure and HLA in healthy donors. A note on this clone: The antigen is unknown.

Regarding the study as a whole: Both high specificity and high sensitivity reportedly marked the classifier's diagnosis of cytomegalovirus status. The authors reported that TCR beta sequences could predict HLA-A and HLA-B alleles. These predictions were accurate for most subjects in the first cohort. Confirmation in vitro established that a few CMV-associated chains were specific for CMV antigens.

PCR employed 60 Vbeta and 13 Jbeta primers. The protocol was immunoSEQ multiplex PCR, while the TCRdb copy is restricted to in-frame clones and leaves out a portion. The top ten hold roughly 4% of the sample, which has some 140,000 clones, 60% to 85% seen once. Germline V CDR1 and CDR2: MNHEY, SVGAGI. With V trimmed by 4 bases and J by 5 bases, 5 bases remained unmatched. The CDR3 consists of 15 residues. This clonotype originated in a woman aged 40-49 years in good health and CMV-seronegative. The chain couples TRBV6-5 to TRBJ2-2, with 9 bases fitting TRBD1. Sequenced material: PBMCs. DNA for the CDR3: TGTGCCAGCAGTTCCGGGACAGGGTTTACCGGGGAGCTGTTTTTT. This encodes CASSSGTGFTGELFF.